This T cell receptor beta chain is drawn from a study of T cell responses to AZD1222 COVID-19 vaccine. Method: immunoSEQ multiplex PCR; TCRdb's copy keeps in-frame clones and lacks some. The data hold some 140,000 clones, with 80% to 95% observed a single time. Sequencing used peripheral blood, obtained 28 days after the second AZD1222 dose. The sequence came from an adult who received the AZD1222 COVID-19 vaccine.

CDR3 nucleotides: TGCGCCAGCAGCCAAATACTAGCGGAGAAAGAGACCCAGTACTTC. Residues: CASSQILAEKETQYF. This chain uses TRBV4-1 with TRBJ2-5, with 8 nucleotides matching TRBD2. This CDR3 is 15 amino acids long. The germline V gene encodes CDR1 MGHRA and CDR2 YSYEKL. V shed 2 bases, J shed 3 bases, and the junction held 5 bases outside the gene matches.